The 31 T cell receptor beta chains below come from one sample, sequenced in a study of blood T cell repertoires in COVID-19. The data were produced by immunoSEQ multiplex PCR, yet TCRdb's version contains in-frame clones alone and is incomplete. The repertoire holds approximately 190,000 clones, with under 90% as singletons. Sequenced material: peripheral blood. These TCRs come from a man aged 60-69 years with acute or convalescent COVID-19.

This chain uses TRBV5-4 with TRBJ1-1, with 7 bases identical to TRBD1. The CDR3 extends over 15 amino acids. Unmatched junction bases numbered 13, after V lost 0 bases and J lost 11 bases. CDR1 and CDR2 from the germline V gene are SGHNT and YYREEE (reference sequence). Written as DNA, the CDR3 is TGTGCCAGCAGCTTGGACAGGGAGACAGGGTTTCGGGCTTTCTTT. Its protein product is CASSLDRETGFRAFF.

The rearrangement uses TRBV9 and TRBJ1-4, with unresolved D. This CDR3 region has 16 residues. The germline CDR1 and CDR2 sequences are SGDLS and YYNGEE. The germline V and J ends were trimmed by 0 bases and 8 bases, with 17 bases remaining between them. The CDR3 is CASSVATEASWEKLFF. The CDR3 nucleotides are TGTGCCAGCAGCGTAGCTACGGAGGCTTCATGGGAAAAACTGTTTTTT.

The V call is TRBV6-2 or TRBV6-3, the J call TRBJ1-2; D possibly corresponds to TRBD1 (6 bases). The CDR3 is made up of 13 amino acids. Germline loops: CDR1 MNHEY, CDR2 SVGEGT. V was pared by 5 bases and J by 7 bases, with 14 bases between. CDR3 region: CASSLLDSRGYTF. The CDR3 DNA follows: TGTGCCAGCAGTCTATTGGACAGTCGTGGCTACACCTTC.

The CDR3 coding sequence is TGTGCCAGCAGGGGTCAGGGGCGGACTGAAGCTTTCTTT. This gives the protein CASRGQGRTEAFF. The chain combines TRBV5-4 with TRBJ1-1; a possible D gene is TRBD1 (6 bases). Trimming stripped 5 bases from V and 5 bases from J, with 13 bases between. The CDR3 extends over 13 amino acids. Per germline, CDR1 SGHNT and CDR2 YYREEE (reference sequence).

V gene TRBV12-3 or TRBV12-4 combines with J gene TRBJ1-1; D is uncertain. This CDR3 spans 13 amino acids. The V end lost 4 bases, the J end lost 1 base, and 7 bases lay between the germline ends. The CDR3 DNA reads as TGTGCCAGCAGTTATGGAGAGAACACTGAAGCTTTCTTT. This encodes CASSYGENTEAFF.

The rearrangement joins TRBV2 to TRBJ1-2; possible D gene TRBD1, 5 bases. V lost 4 bases and J 4 bases, leaving 16 bases between the germline ends. The CDR3 length is 15 residues. The germline V gene encodes CDR1 SNHLY and CDR2 FYNNEI. CDR3 protein: CASSGRRDGTYGYTF. CDR3 DNA sequence: TGTGCCAGCAGTGGGAGGAGGGACGGGACCTATGGCTACACCTTC.

The chain carries TRBV3-1 (or the pseudogene TRBV3-2) and TRBJ2-7, with a tentative D call TRBD2 (5 bases). This CDR3 contains 14 residues. Trimming shortened V by 2 bases and J by 2 bases, and 10 bases separated the two germline ends. Germline V gene lookup returns CDR1 LGHDT and CDR2 YNNKEL (reference sequence). In nucleotides, the CDR3 is TGTGCCAGCAGCCAAAGCGGATCAACCTACGAGCAGTACTTC. As protein: CASSQSGSTYEQYF.

The gene calls are TRBV5-1 and TRBJ1-5; D gene uncertain. The CDR3 length is 10 residues. Germline assignment: CDR1 SGHRS and CDR2 YFSETQ. V shed 6 bases and J shed 10 bases, with 8 bases lying between them. CDR3 amino acids: CASILDPQHF. The DNA of the CDR3 is TGCGCCAGCATACTAGATCCCCAGCATTTT.

This chain uses TRBV6-5 with TRBJ2-7; TRBD2 agrees at 10 bases. CDR1 and CDR2 (germline): MNHEY, SVGAGI. V dropped 5 bases and J dropped 2; count of bases not matched to a gene: 6. The CDR3 contains 15 residues. CDR3 sequence (DNA): TGTGCCAGCAGTCGCACCGGGACTAGCGCCTACGAGCAGTACTTC. Translated: CASSRTGTSAYEQYF.

The rearrangement uses TRBV9 and TRBJ2-2; tentative D call: TRBD2 (7 bases). Per germline, CDR1 SGDLS and CDR2 YYNGEE. This CDR3 spans 15 amino acids. The V and J ends lost 0 bases and 15 bases respectively, with 21 bases between them. CDR3 nucleotides: TGTGCCAGCAGCGTAGTGGGCGGGGGCGAGTTTTCGTTGTTTTTT. It specifies CASSVVGGGEFSLFF.

The rearrangement uses TRBV11-2 and TRBJ2-1, with a tentative D call TRBD1 (5 bases). Germline CDR1 SGHAT, CDR2 FQNNGV. The CDR3 consists of 14 residues. V was shortened by 4 bases and J by 2 bases, with 9 bases between the two germline ends. CDR3 sequence (DNA): TGTGCCAGCAGCTCTGGACATGCCTACAATGAGCAGTTCTTC. Translation: CASSSGHAYNEQFF.

The chain couples TRBV6-5 to TRBJ1-1; D gene unclear. Germline values: CDR1 MNHEY, CDR2 SVGAGI. There are 13 residues in the CDR3. Deletions cut 8 bases from V and 1 base from J, with 11 bases between. CDR3 sequence (DNA): TGTGCCAGCGGGGAGAGGGAGAACACTGAAGCTTTCTTT. Encoded protein: CASGERENTEAFF.

The chain joins TRBV9 to TRBJ1-1; TRBD1 agrees at 7 bases. Germline CDR1 is SGDLS and CDR2 is YYNGEE. CDR3 length: 15 amino acids. The trim removed 3 bases at V and 3 bases at J, leaving 8 bases unmatched. Here the CDR3 reads CASSARQGSYTEAFF. The CDR3 nucleotides read TGTGCCAGCAGCGCCAGACAGGGTAGCTACACTGAAGCTTTCTTT.

On this clone: A read error may explain this, as a much larger clone is one base away. Additional DNA sequences in this sample encode the identical CDR3. V and J are TRBV4-3 and TRBJ2-1, with 10 bases identical to TRBD2. J gave up 3 bases and V 4 bases, and 3 bases lay outside the gene matches. This CDR3 has 15 residues. Germline V gene data show CDR1 as LGHNA and CDR2 as YSLEER. The CDR3 DNA reads as TGCGCCAGCAGCCCCTTAGCGGGGGGCTACAATGAGCAGTTCTTC. This codes for CASSPLAGGYNEQFF.

This chain joins TRBV11-3 and TRBJ2-1; TRBD2 matches 7 bases. The germline gives CDR1 SGHNT, CDR2 YENEEA. CDR3 size: 17 residues. The V segment lost 0 bases and the J segment 4 bases; nucleotides outside the gene matches: 9. Here the CDR3 reads CASSLDLGLGLYNEQFF. For the CDR3, the DNA is TGTGCCAGCAGCTTAGATCTTGGGTTGGGACTATACAATGAGCAGTTCTTC.

This chain connects TRBV7-8 to TRBJ2-2; D gene ambiguous. V lost 5 bases and J lost 1, with 8 bases in between. The germline CDR1 and CDR2 sequences are SGHVS and FQNEAQ. The CDR3 is 14 residues long. CDR3 loop: CASSRGRNTGELFF. CDR3 DNA: TGTGCCAGCAGCCGAGGCAGGAACACCGGGGAGCTGTTTTTT.

V is TRBV5-1 and J is TRBJ1-1, with 7 bases aligning to TRBD1. The CDR3 extends over 14 amino acids. Germline assignment: CDR1 SGHRS and CDR2 YFSETQ. V lost 4 bases and J lost 3; bases outside the gene matches: 6. The CDR3 loop reads CASSATGDDTEAFF. The CDR3 nucleotides read TGCGCCAGCAGCGCCACAGGGGATGACACTGAAGCTTTCTTT.

The chain recombines TRBV6-6 with TRBJ2-1; 12 bases fit TRBD2. The CDR3 has 14 residues. CDR1 MNHNY and CDR2 SVGAGI come from the germline V gene (reference sequence). Trimming at V came to 11 bases and at J to 8 bases, leaving 10 bases not matched to a gene. CDR3 nucleotides: TGTGCCGGGGGCCCTAGCGGGGGGGCCTATGAGCAGTTCTTC. Protein sequence: CAGGPSGGAYEQFF.

The rearrangement links TRBV5-4 to TRBJ1-4; D perhaps matches TRBD1 (6 bases). Germline CDR1 SGHNT, CDR2 YYREEE (reference sequence). Trimming stripped 4 bases from V and 7 bases from J, with 14 bases between. CDR3 length: 14 amino acids. CDR3 amino acids: CASSLGGSGEKLFF. The CDR3 DNA sequence: TGTGCCAGCAGCCTGGGGGGCTCCGGTGAAAAACTGTTTTTT.

The genes are TRBV11-2 and TRBJ2-3; 9 bases are shared with TRBD2. Trimming cost V 0 bases and J 3 bases; bases outside gene matches: 4. The CDR3 sequence is 16 residues long. Germline CDR1 reads SGHAT; CDR2 reads FQNNGV. This CDR3 reads CASSLDSSGVTDTQYF. The CDR3 DNA is TGTGCCAGCAGCTTAGATTCTAGCGGGGTAACAGATACGCAGTATTTT.

This clone was counted only a few times. This chain joins TRBV2 and TRBJ1-1, with D uncertain. The CDR3 contains 12 residues. Looked up from germline, CDR1 is SNHLY and CDR2 is FYNNEI. Trimming left V 7 bases short and J 1 base short, with 7 bases between. CDR3 amino acids: CASTVQNTEAFF. In DNA, the CDR3 is TGTGCCAGCACAGTACAGAACACTGAAGCTTTCTTT.

V gene TRBV11-2 combines with J gene TRBJ1-1; TRBD1 might be the D (5 bases). This CDR3 spans 14 amino acids. CDR1 is SGHAT, CDR2 FQNNGV, per germline. V lost 1 base and J 4 bases, leaving 10 bases between the germline ends. DNA for the CDR3: TGTGCCAGCAGCTTAGGGCAGGGTTCCACTGAAGCTTTCTTT. Amino acids: CASSLGQGSTEAFF.

The chain recombines TRBV6-2 or TRBV6-3 with TRBJ1-1; TRBD1 aligns across 7 bases. Germline trimming cut 6 bases from V and 5 bases from J; bases unmatched to any gene: 9. Germline V gives CDR1 MNHEY, CDR2 SVGEGT. CDR3 length equals 14 residues. The CDR3 here is CASSQQGSTTEAFF. CDR3 coding DNA: TGTGCCAGCAGCCAACAGGGGTCAACGACTGAAGCTTTCTTT.

The chain uses TRBV19 and TRBJ1-2; the match to TRBD1 covers 7 bases. This CDR3 spans 17 amino acids. Germline lookup yields CDR1 LNHDA and CDR2 SQIVND (reference sequence). Trimming removed 1 base from V and 0 bases from J; junction bases left unmatched: 8. CDR3 coding DNA: TGTGCCAGTAGTATAGGGGCGCGGGACAGCGCTAACTATGGCTACACCTTC. The encoded protein is CASSIGARDSANYGYTF.

The V and J genes are TRBV25-1 and TRBJ2-7, with a possible D match to TRBD1 (6 bases). The V end was cut by 5 bases, the J end by 7 bases, with 15 bases between. The CDR3 loop spans 13 amino acids. Germline-derived CDR1 and CDR2 are MGHDK and SYGVNS. The DNA of the CDR3 is TGTGCCAGCAGTATAACAGGGAAAGGGGAGCAGTACTTC. It codes for CASSITGKGEQYF.

This clone was counted once. The chain links TRBV6-2 or TRBV6-3 to TRBJ1-1; D ambiguous. CDR1 and CDR2 from the germline V gene are MNHEY and SVGEGT. This CDR3 has 17 amino acids. Between the trimmed V and J ends, which lost 6 bases and 0 bases, there was a span of 20 bases. The CDR3 DNA reads as TGTGCCAGCAGCCGTCCCCTACAACGGGGAATGAACACTGAAGCTTTCTTT. Its translation is CASSRPLQRGMNTEAFF.

The chain employs TRBV7-2 and TRBJ2-4; 7 bases agree with TRBD1. CDR1 is SGHTA and CDR2 is FQGNSA in the germline V gene. The V and J ends lost 1 base and 5 bases, in that order; junction bases with no gene match: 8. The CDR3 is 16 amino acids. In DNA form, the CDR3 reads TGTGCCAGCAGCTTAGTAGGGGGCAGGACCCAAAACATTCAGTACTTC. Protein product: CASSLVGGRTQNIQYF.

This clone was seen only once. The chain employs TRBV6-4 and TRBJ1-2; tentative D call: TRBD1 (5 bases). The CDR3 totals 13 residues. V lost 10 bases to trimming and J lost 4 bases, with 16 bases between them. Germline V gives CDR1 MRHNA, CDR2 SNTAGT. CDR3 sequence: CATSGEFGYGYTF. The CDR3 DNA reads as TGTGCCACCTCGGGGGAATTCGGCTATGGCTACACCTTC.

The rearrangement links TRBV10-3 to TRBJ1-5; 11 nucleotides agree with TRBD1. This CDR3 contains 15 residues. Germline loops: CDR1 ENHRY, CDR2 SYGVKD. The V gene end was trimmed by 2 bases and the J gene end by 6 bases; junction bases not matched to a gene: 3. The CDR3: CAISEGTGGGQPQHF. Here the CDR3 DNA reads TGTGCCATCAGTGAGGGGACAGGGGGTGGTCAGCCCCAGCATTTT.

This clone has more than one count but fewer than ten. V and J are TRBV19 and TRBJ1-6, with D tentatively TRBD1 (5 bases). V was clipped by 3 bases and J by 7 bases, with 13 bases between them. CDR3 length: 15 residues. Germline-derived CDR1 and CDR2 are LNHDA and SQIVND (reference sequence). CDR3 DNA sequence: TGTGCCAGTAGTATCGGGGGTGCAGGAAATTCACCCCTCCACTTT. Its translation is CASSIGGAGNSPLHF.

V and J are TRBV4-2 and TRBJ2-5; D remains unclear. The CDR3 extends over 16 amino acids. Germline values: CDR1 LGHNA, CDR2 YNFKEQ. V dropped 3 bases and J dropped 2 bases, with 16 bases sitting between them. CDR3 in DNA: TGTGCCAGCAGCCAGCGATCCCGCCGTGAGCAAGAGACCCAGTACTTC. Protein product: CASSQRSRREQETQYF.